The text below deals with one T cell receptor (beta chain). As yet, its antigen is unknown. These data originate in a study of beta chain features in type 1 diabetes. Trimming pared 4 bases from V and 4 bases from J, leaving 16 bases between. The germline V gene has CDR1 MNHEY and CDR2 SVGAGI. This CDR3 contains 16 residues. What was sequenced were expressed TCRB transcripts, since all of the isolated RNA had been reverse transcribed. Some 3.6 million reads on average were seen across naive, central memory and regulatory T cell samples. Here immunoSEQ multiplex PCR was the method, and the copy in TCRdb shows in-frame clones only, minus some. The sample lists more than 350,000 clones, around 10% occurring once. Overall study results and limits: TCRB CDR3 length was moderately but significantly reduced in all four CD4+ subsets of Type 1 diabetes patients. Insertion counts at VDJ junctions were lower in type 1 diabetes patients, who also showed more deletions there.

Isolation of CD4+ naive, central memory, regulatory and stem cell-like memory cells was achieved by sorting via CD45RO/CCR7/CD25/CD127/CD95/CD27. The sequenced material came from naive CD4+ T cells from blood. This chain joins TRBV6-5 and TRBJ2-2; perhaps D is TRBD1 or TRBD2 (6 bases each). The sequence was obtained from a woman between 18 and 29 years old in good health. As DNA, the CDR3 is TGTGCCAGCAGTTCCCCGGGGGCGCGGGGCACCGGGGAGCTGTTTTTT. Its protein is CASSSPGARGTGELFF.